A few counts support the clone carrying this T cell receptor beta chain. Trimming pared 6 bases from V and 4 bases from J, leaving 15 bases between. CDR3 length: 13 residues. The germline V gene has CDR1 SQVTM and CDR2 ANQGSEA. This sample was taken from a study of CD8+ T cells in alopecia areata. Extracted from the samples, RNA was reverse transcribed into cDNA to serve as the sequencing template. Profiling relied on immunoSEQ multiplex PCR, and the TCRdb table lists in-frame clones only, not all of them. The table records 200,000 to 250,000 clones, 50% to 70% of them present only once. The sample here was CD4+ T cells sorted from blood, taken at week 0. The clonotype comes from a human donor with alopecia areata. The chain carries TRBV29-1 and TRBJ1-2, with D possibly matching TRBD1 (6 bases). CDR3 DNA: TGCAGCGTGCACAGGGCGGGAGGCTATGGCTACACCTTC. As protein: CSVHRAGGYGYTF.